This is a list of T cell receptor beta chains from one sample in a study of CD8 T cells in ankylosing spondylitis. TCRdb reprocessed the 5' RACE reads via MiXCR and lists one record per CDR3 protein. The sample shows 500,000 to 650,000 distinct CDR3 sequences, 5.3% of them seen only once. Specimen: blood, either unsorted or a sorted T cell fraction (not recorded which). These receptors were taken from a male donor with ankylosing spondylitis. The CDR3 runs from the conserved cysteine through the conserved F or W. The D gene is left open where the match is weak. Clone size, where shown, is once, few, many, or a class for clones that have expanded.

size | J | length | V | D | DNA | CDR3
many | TRBJ2-1 | 15 | TRBV15 | - | TGTGCCACCAGCCCTCGACATAGCTCCTACAATGAGCAGTTCTTC | CATSPRHSSYNEQFF
few | TRBJ2-1 | 16 | TRBV24-1 | TRBD2 | TGTGCCACCAGTGATTCGGGGCGGGAGGGCCGCAATGAGCAGTTCTTC | CATSDSGREGRNEQFF
many | TRBJ2-7 | 15 | TRBV5-1 | - | TGCGCCAGCAGCTTGGGGTTGGGAGAGTACTACGAGCAGTACTTC | CASSLGLGEYYEQYF
many | TRBJ2-1 | 13 | TRBV4-1 | - | TGCGCCAGCAGCCCAAGCCCTCGGGATGAGCAGTTCTTC | CASSPSPRDEQFF
- | TRBJ2-2 | 14 | TRBV5-5 | - | TGTGCCAGCAGCTTTGGACTAATTTCCGGGGAGCTGTTTTTT | CASSFGLISGELFF
many | TRBJ1-5 | 13 | TRBV7-2 | - | TGTGCCAGCAGCTTACGAATCGATCAGCCCCAGCATTTT | CASSLRIDQPQHF
few | TRBJ2-1 | 16 | TRBV14 | TRBD2 | TGTGCCAGCAGCCAAGGACTAGCTGGACTCAGCAATGAGCAGTTCTTC | CASSQGLAGLSNEQFF
many | TRBJ2-1 | 11 | TRBV12-3/TRBV12-4 | - | TGTGCCAGCAGTTTTTCTAATGAGCAGTTCTTC | CASSFSNEQFF
- | TRBJ2-3 | 15 | TRBV4-1 | TRBD1 | TGCGCCAGCAGCCCGCGGGACAGGTACGGGGATACGCAGTATTTT | CASSPRDRYGDTQYF
few | TRBJ2-5 | 15 | TRBV20-1 | TRBD2 | TGCAGTGCTAGAAGGGCTAGCGGAAATGGGGAGACCCAGTACTTC | CSARRASGNGETQYF
many | TRBJ2-1 | 15 | TRBV7-2 | - | TGTGCCAGCAGGGAAACCGGGACTTCTTACAATGAGCAGTTCTTC | CASRETGTSYNEQFF